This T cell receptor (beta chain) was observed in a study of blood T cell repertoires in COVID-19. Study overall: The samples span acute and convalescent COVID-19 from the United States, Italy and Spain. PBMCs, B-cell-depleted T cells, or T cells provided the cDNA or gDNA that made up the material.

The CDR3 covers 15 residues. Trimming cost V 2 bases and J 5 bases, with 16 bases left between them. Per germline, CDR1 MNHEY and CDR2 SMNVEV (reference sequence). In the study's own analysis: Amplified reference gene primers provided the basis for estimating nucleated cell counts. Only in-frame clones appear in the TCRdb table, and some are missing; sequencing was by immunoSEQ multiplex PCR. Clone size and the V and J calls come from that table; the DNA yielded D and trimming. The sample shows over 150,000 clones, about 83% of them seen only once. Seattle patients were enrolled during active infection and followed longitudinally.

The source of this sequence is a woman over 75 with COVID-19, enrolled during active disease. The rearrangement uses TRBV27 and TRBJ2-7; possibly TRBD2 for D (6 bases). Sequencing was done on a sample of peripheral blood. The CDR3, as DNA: TGTGCCAGCAGTTTAAGTGGCCTAGCGCGGGACGAGCAGTACTTC. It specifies CASSLSGLARDEQYF.